This T cell receptor (beta chain) was retrieved from a study of T cell responses to AZD1222 COVID-19 vaccine. At the level of the study: Researchers grouped second doses given at about 4 or about 12 weeks into one pool.

Per the germline V gene, CDR1 is SGHAT and CDR2 is FQNNGV. This CDR3 region has 14 residues. V lost 1 base and J 11 bases, leaving 15 bases between the germline ends. TCRdb's table, derived via immunoSEQ multiplex PCR, lists solely in-frame clones and lacks some. The sample includes 120,000 or so clones, about nine tenths of them seen just once. Concerning this clone: Antigen: not known.

General study findings and limits: Repertoires in all cases were sampled only once the peak T cell response had passed. Dominant CD4 TCR responses targeted spike regions 160-218 and 743-854.

The source material was peripheral blood, sampled on day 0 of AZD1222 vaccination. This sequence joins TRBV11-2 and TRBJ1-5; no clear D gene. This TCR came from an adult in good health. The CDR3 region is CASSLGHGDYAQHF. The CDR3 DNA reads TGTGCCAGCAGCTTAGGGCACGGGGATTACGCCCAGCATTTT.